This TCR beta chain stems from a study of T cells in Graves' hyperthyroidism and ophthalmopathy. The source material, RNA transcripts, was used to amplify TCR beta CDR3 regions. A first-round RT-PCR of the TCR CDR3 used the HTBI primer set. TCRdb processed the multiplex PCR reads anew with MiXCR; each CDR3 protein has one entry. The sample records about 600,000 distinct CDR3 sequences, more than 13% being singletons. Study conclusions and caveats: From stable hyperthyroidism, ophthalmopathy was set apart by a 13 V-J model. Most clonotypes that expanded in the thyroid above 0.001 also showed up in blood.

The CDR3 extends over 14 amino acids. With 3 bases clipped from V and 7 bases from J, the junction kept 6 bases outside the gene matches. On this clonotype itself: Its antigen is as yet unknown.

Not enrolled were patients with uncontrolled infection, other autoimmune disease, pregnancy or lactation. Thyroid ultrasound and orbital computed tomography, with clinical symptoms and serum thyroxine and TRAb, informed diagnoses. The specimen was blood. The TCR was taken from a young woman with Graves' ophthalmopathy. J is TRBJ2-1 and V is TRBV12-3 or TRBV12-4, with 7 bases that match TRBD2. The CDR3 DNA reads TGTGCCAGCAGTTTCACCGGACTAGGAAATGAGCAGTTCTTC. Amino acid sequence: CASSFTGLGNEQFF.